The 12 T cell receptor beta chains presented below share a single source sample, sequenced in a study of human T cells and chemical hapten exposure (dated by TCRdb to the early 2020s). This sample's time point label indicates: patch test 3, about 24 weeks after DPC sensitization. Taken with the paper, the label for treatment or condition translates to: therapeutic diphenylcyclopropenone sensitization with weekly scalp DPC. Receptors were amplified or captured by RACE. Sequencing used a NextSeq 500. Starting from the raw public reads, TCRdb applied fastp trimming at Q25, assembled clones with MiXCR and retained in-frame beta chains. Every entry covers one CDR3 protein and lists the most common genes and DNA from its rows. Present in this sample are about 190,000 distinct CDR3 sequences, under 25% of which were seen just once. The top ten hold approximately 2.3% of the sample. The material was whole blood, obtained in connection with sensitization to the hapten diphenylcyclopropenone (DPC). The source is a woman between 35 and 50 years old with alopecia areata. Some clones in this sample may be carry-over from other donors' samples.

This clonotype turned up a few times. The rearrangement uses TRBV6-5 and TRBJ1-1; D perhaps matches TRBD1 (6 bases). CDR3 length: 14 amino acids. Trimming removed 6 bases at V and 6 bases at J, with 17 bases between. Germline-derived CDR1 and CDR2 are MNHEY and SVGAGI. In DNA form, the CDR3 reads TGTGCCAGCAGCCTACTCAGCAGGGGTCCTGAAGCTTTCTTT. This codes for CASSLLSRGPEAFF.

This clonotype was found a few times. The chain recombines TRBV29-1 with TRBJ1-5; TRBD1 is a possible D gene (5 bases). V dropped 4 bases and J dropped 3 bases, with 10 bases sitting between them. This CDR3 spans 13 amino acids. Germline V gives CDR1 SQVTM, CDR2 ANQGSEA. The CDR3 DNA reads TGCAGCGTTGCGGACAATATCAATCAGCCCCAGCATTTT. This sequence encodes CSVADNINQPQHF.

V gene TRBV27 combines with J gene TRBJ2-5; TRBD2 might be the D (5 bases). CDR1 and CDR2 (germline): MNHEY, SMNVEV (reference sequence). Trimming pared 0 bases from V and 6 bases from J, leaving 11 bases between. CDR3 size: 14 residues. In nucleotides, the CDR3 is TGTGCCAGCAGTTTATCCGTAGGACTCCAGACCCAGTACTTC. It specifies CASSLSVGLQTQYF.

This clonotype was seen a handful of times. The rearrangement joins TRBV7-9 to TRBJ2-7, with D possibly being TRBD2 (6 bases). CDR1 and CDR2 (germline): SEHNR, FQNEAQ (reference sequence). The CDR3 totals 15 residues. Trimming left V 0 bases short and J 2 bases short, with 11 bases between. CDR3 loop: CASSLAGGLTYEQYF. In DNA, the CDR3 is TGTGCCAGCAGCTTAGCCGGGGGACTGACCTACGAGCAGTACTTC.

The chain couples TRBV7-2 to TRBJ2-1, with 11 bases lining up with TRBD2. Germline V gene data show CDR1 as SGHTA and CDR2 as FQGNSA. This CDR3 is built from 16 residues. The V segment lost 4 bases and the J segment 6 bases; nucleotides outside the gene matches: 8. The CDR3 sequence is CASSSDSGRAFNEQFF. CDR3 sequence (DNA): TGTGCCAGCAGCTCCGATAGCGGGAGGGCCTTCAATGAGCAGTTCTTC.

The chain is built from TRBV12-3 or TRBV12-4 and TRBJ2-1; TRBD2 matches 8 bases. This CDR3 is built from 16 residues. Trimming took 9 bases from V and 4 from J; bases not matched to a gene: 14. This chain's CDR3 is CASSPRGGRPYNEQFF. CDR3 DNA: TGTGCCAGTAGTCCAAGGGGCGGGAGGCCTTACAATGAGCAGTTCTTC.

This clonotype occurred a few times. The CDR3 is CASSPQGSGYTF. Here the CDR3 DNA reads TGTGCCAGCAGCCCACAGGGATCTGGCTACACCTTC. The chain is built from TRBV28 and TRBJ1-2; perhaps TRBD1 as D (6 bases). This CDR3 contains 12 residues. V was pared by 6 bases and J by 7 bases, with 12 bases between. Germline V CDR1 and CDR2: MDHEN, SYDVKM.

The chain recombines TRBV7-2 with TRBJ2-1, with D perhaps assigned TRBD1 or TRBD2 (9 bases each). This CDR3 is 15 amino acids long. Per germline, CDR1 SGHTA and CDR2 FQGNSA. The V gene lost 7 bases and the J gene lost 12 bases, with 25 bases spanning the gap. The CDR3 nucleotides read TGTGCCAGCATCCCGGGACAGGGAGGTAGCGGGAGGCAGTTCTTC. It is translated as CASIPGQGGSGRQFF.

This clonotype has only a few counts. The chain uses TRBV27 and TRBJ2-3; a possible D gene is TRBD1 (6 bases). The V gene lost 1 base and the J gene lost 2 bases, with 7 bases spanning the gap. CDR1 is MNHEY and CDR2 is SMNVEV in the germline V gene (reference sequence). The CDR3 sequence is 14 residues long. CDR3 protein: CASSLYRVTDTQYF. CDR3 nucleotide sequence: TGTGCCAGCAGTTTATACAGGGTCACAGATACGCAGTATTTT.

At least ten counts were recorded for this clonotype. CDR3 DNA: TGTGCCAGCAGCGCTTCCGGGTTAAGCTCCTACGAGCAGTACTTC. Translation: CASSASGLSSYEQYF. V is TRBV7-2 and J is TRBJ2-7; D gene unclear. The germline V and J ends were trimmed by 5 bases and 0 bases, with 14 bases remaining between them. In germline, CDR1 is SGHTA, CDR2 FQGNSA. The CDR3 runs 15 residues.

The sample holds a few counts of this clonotype. The chain has TRBV20-1 and TRBJ1-6, with D unresolved. This CDR3 region has 13 residues. V dropped 3 bases and J dropped 8 bases, with 11 bases sitting between them. Germline values: CDR1 DFQATT, CDR2 SNEGSKA (reference sequence). Here the CDR3 reads CSASPTGDSPLHF. Here the CDR3 DNA reads TGCAGTGCTAGCCCCACGGGCGATTCACCCCTCCACTTT.

This clonotype was counted a few times. The V call is TRBV4-3, the J call TRBJ2-7; D not resolved. Germline assignment: CDR1 LGHNA and CDR2 YSLEER. CDR3 length equals 15 residues. Between the trimmed V and J ends, which lost 4 bases and 5 bases, there was a span of 18 bases. The CDR3 nucleotides read TGCGCCAGCAGCCCACCCCCCGCCAGGCCCCACGAGCAGTACTTC. Translated: CASSPPPARPHEQYF.